The 2 T cell receptor beta chains presented below share a single source sample, sequenced in a study of control samples from healthy donors and cancer patients. The data were produced by immunoSEQ multiplex PCR, yet TCRdb's version contains in-frame clones alone and is incomplete. This table holds tens of thousands of clones, around 82% found once. The source material was blood. The source is a woman aged 55-70 years in good health.

The chain couples TRBV7-2 to TRBJ2-1; 10 bases align to TRBD1. V dropped 1 base and J dropped 4; count of bases not matched to a gene: 10. Germline lookup yields CDR1 SGHTA and CDR2 FQGNSA. The CDR3 totals 18 residues. The CDR3 DNA follows: TGTGCCAGCAGCTTAGGTTTGCGAAGGGACAGGGGTTACAATGAGCAGTTCTTC. Its translation is CASSLGLRRDRGYNEQFF.

The gene calls are TRBV7-6 and TRBJ2-2, with TRBD1 as a possible D gene (5 bases). This CDR3 spans 16 amino acids. The V end was cut by 3 bases, the J end by 4 bases, with 15 bases between. Germline CDR1 reads SGHVS; CDR2 reads FNYEAQ. The CDR3 nucleotides read TGTGCCAGCAGCTTGGGGCTGGCAGGCGCCACCGGGGAGCTGTTTTTT. It specifies CASSLGLAGATGELFF.